Listed below are T cell receptor beta chains from one sample, sequenced in a study of cytomegalovirus exposure and HLA in healthy donors. Here immunoSEQ multiplex PCR was the method, and the copy in TCRdb shows in-frame clones only, minus some. The sample comprises approximately 100,000 clones, roughly 79% of which are singletons, and roughly 4% rests with the top ten. Sequenced material: PBMCs. The receptors were sampled from a man aged 40-50 years in good health and CMV-seronegative. Each CDR3 is given with its conserved first and last residue. D genes are given only for firm matches. Some rows mark clone size as missing; the rest say once, few, many or name a class of expanded clone.

once	TRBD2	TRBJ2-5	TRBV11-2	TGTGCCAGCAGCTTAGCTAGCGGGGGGTCCCAAGAGACCCAGTACTTC	CASSLASGGSQETQYF
-	TRBD2	TRBJ2-3	TRBV6-5	TGTGCCAGCAGTTACGGGTCTAGCGGGCGCACAGATACGCAGTATTTT	CASSYGSSGRTDTQYF
-	-	TRBJ2-7	TRBV11-2	TGTGCCAGCAGCTTTCCCCCGCTAGCAATCTACGAGCAGTACTTC	CASSFPPLAIYEQYF
-	TRBD1	TRBJ2-5	TRBV5-4	TGTGCCAGCAGCCCAAATCCGACAGGGCCACAAGAGACCCAGTACTTC	CASSPNPTGPQETQYF
-	TRBD2	TRBJ2-3	TRBV7-2	TGTGCCAGCAGCTTATTCGGGGGGGCTTCAGATACGCAGTATTTT	CASSLFGGASDTQYF
-	TRBD1	TRBJ2-5	TRBV5-1	TGCGCCAGCAGCTCAACAGGGGGATCACAAGAGACCCAGTACTTC	CASSSTGGSQETQYF
-	TRBD2	TRBJ2-3	TRBV7-9	TGTGCCAGCAGCTCCCTAGCGGGGGCCGTCACAGATACGCAGTATTTT	CASSSLAGAVTDTQYF
-	TRBD2	TRBJ2-7	TRBV5-1	TGCGCCAGCAGAATGGAGTCCGGGAGGTCCTCCTACGAGCAGTACTTC	CASRMESGRSSYEQYF
many	-	TRBJ2-1	TRBV7-9	TGTGCCAGCAGCTCGCCAGGGGGGCATGAGCAGTTCTTC	CASSSPGGHEQFF
few	-	TRBJ1-1	TRBV19	TGTGCCAGTAGTGACAGGTTGAACACTGAAGCTTTCTTT	CASSDRLNTEAFF
-	TRBD1	TRBJ1-1	TRBV7-9	TGTGCCAGCAGCCCACAACAGGGGGCTGAAGCTTTCTTT	CASSPQQGAEAFF
-	TRBD1	TRBJ1-2	TRBV30	TGTGCCTGGAATAGGGACAGGGGGCTTGGGGGCTACACCTTC	CAWNRDRGLGGYTF
-	TRBD1	TRBJ1-5	TRBV28	TGTGCCAGCAGTGCCGGGACAGGGGATTGGTATAGCAATCAGCCCCAGCATTTT	CASSAGTGDWYSNQPQHF
-	-	TRBJ1-5	TRBV5-1	TGCGCCAGCAGCTTGGGGGCAGTGGGGGGTGGAAGCAATCAGCCCCAGCATTTT	CASSLGAVGGGSNQPQHF